The 19 T cell receptor beta chains listed next were all sequenced from one sample in a study of blood T cell repertoires in COVID-19. Data came from immunoSEQ multiplex PCR; TCRdb stores just in-frame clones and leaves some out. This repertoire shows 250,000 to 300,000 clones, roughly 80% found once; its top ten account for about 5%. The sample consisted of peripheral blood. Receptor source: a man aged 55 to 70 who had recovered from COVID-19.

The chain joins TRBV3-1 (or the pseudogene TRBV3-2) to TRBJ2-2; 9 positions agree with TRBD1. The germline V gene encodes CDR1 LGHDT and CDR2 YNNKEL (reference sequence). CDR3 length equals 16 residues. The J segment lost 4 bases and the V segment lost 3 bases, leaving 6 bases of the junction unmatched. DNA for the CDR3: TGTGCCAGCAGCCATTTTGGACAGGGGTCCACCGGGGAGCTGTTTTTT. It codes for CASSHFGQGSTGELFF.

Concerning this clone: The junction differs from germline at one of its ends, possibly a read error. Other DNA sequences in this specimen translate into the identical CDR3. The V gene is TRBV2, the J gene TRBJ1-1, with 7 bases fitting TRBD1. This CDR3 is 15 amino acids long. CDR1 is SNHLY, CDR2 FYNNEI, per germline. CDR3 DNA sequence: TGTGCCAGCAGGGAAGACAGGGCTCGGAACACTGAAGCTTTCTTT. Translating it yields CASREDRARNTEAFF. The whole variable domain, filled in from reference TRBV2 and TRBJ1-1, reads EPEVTQTPSHQVTQMGQEVILRCVPISNHLYFYWYRQILGQKVEFLVSFYNNEISEKSEIFDDQFSVERPDGSNFTLKIRSTKLEDSAMYFCASREDRARNTEAFFGQGTRLTVV.

The rearrangement uses TRBV10-3 and TRBJ2-7; 8 nucleotides match TRBD1. The CDR3 is made up of 15 amino acids. Trimming removed 3 bases from V and 4 bases from J; junction bases left unmatched: 8. Germline V gives CDR1 ENHRY, CDR2 SYGVKD. As DNA, the CDR3 is TGTGCCATCAGTGACTTAGGACAGGGTCTATACGAGCAGTACTTC. Translating gives CAISDLGQGLYEQYF.

This clone was observed once. V gene TRBV5-5 combines with J gene TRBJ2-2, with D perhaps TRBD2 (5 bases). The CDR3 contains 13 residues. The V end was cut by 5 bases, the J end by 5 bases, with 10 bases between. Per germline, CDR1 SGHKS and CDR2 YYEKEE (reference sequence). As DNA, the CDR3 is TGTGCCAGCAGTCGGACGGGGACCGGGGAGCTGTTTTTT. Translating gives CASSRTGTGELFF.

The gene calls are TRBV11-2 and TRBJ2-7; D perhaps matches TRBD2 (5 bases). Germline V gene sequence: CDR1 SGHAT, CDR2 FQNNGV. Trimming removed 1 base from V and 2 bases from J, with 9 bases in between. CDR3 length: 14 residues. CDR3: CASSLAGGTYEQYF. DNA for the CDR3: TGTGCCAGCAGCTTAGCCGGAGGAACCTACGAGCAGTACTTC.

This chain uses TRBV27 with TRBJ1-6, with TRBD1 as a possible D gene (5 bases). With 2 bases removed from V and 4 bases from J, the gap between germline ends came to 15 bases. In germline, CDR1 is MNHEY, CDR2 SMNVEV (reference sequence). The CDR3 totals 17 residues. In DNA form, the CDR3 reads TGTGCCAGCAGTTTAGACCCGGGGAGGGGATATAATTCACCCCTCCACTTT. It yields the protein CASSLDPGRGYNSPLHF.

V is TRBV29-1 and J is TRBJ1-1; D remains ambiguous. The germline V gene encodes CDR1 SQVTM and CDR2 ANQGSEA. V gave up 4 bases and J gave up 8 bases, with 8 bases separating them. The CDR3 is 10 amino acids. The CDR3 spells CSVVTREAFF. The CDR3 DNA follows: TGCAGCGTTGTAACCCGGGAAGCTTTCTTT.

The J gene is TRBJ2-5, the V gene TRBV27, with D possibly TRBD2 on 5 matching bases. Germline-derived CDR1 and CDR2 are MNHEY and SMNVEV (reference sequence). The CDR3 is made up of 14 amino acids. Trimming removed 7 bases at V and 7 bases at J, with 19 bases between. In DNA form, the CDR3 reads TGTGCCAGCAACCCCTCCGGGTTTGGAGGGACCCAGTACTTC. Its protein product is CASNPSGFGGTQYF.

The rearrangement joins TRBV19 to TRBJ1-5; D gene unclear. This CDR3 spans 18 amino acids. Germline lookup yields CDR1 LNHDA and CDR2 SQIVND (reference sequence). V shed 3 bases and J shed 5 bases, with 23 bases lying between them. CDR3 nucleotides: TGTGCCAGTAGTATTAGTCGGCGGCTTGATTATTCGGATCAGCCCCAGCATTTT. This translates into CASSISRRLDYSDQPQHF.

This clone was recorded only once. This chain joins TRBV29-1 and TRBJ1-4; 9 nucleotides line up with TRBD1. Germline CDR1 is SQVTM and CDR2 is ANQGSEA. The CDR3 consists of 15 residues. The V and J ends lost 7 bases and 0 bases, in that order; junction bases with no gene match: 6. The CDR3 loop reads CSARTGAATNEKLFF. CDR3 bases: TGCAGCGCTAGGACAGGGGCGGCAACTAATGAAAAACTGTTTTTT.

This clone was detected only a few times. The genes are TRBV7-6 and TRBJ1-5; perhaps TRBD1 as D (5 bases). The CDR3 totals 12 residues. V was trimmed by 2 bases and J by 9 bases, leaving 8 bases between them. Germline V gives CDR1 SGHVS, CDR2 FNYEAQ. The CDR3, as DNA: TGTGCCAGCAGCTTATCAAGGGGGCCCCAGCATTTT. The encoded protein is CASSLSRGPQHF.

This chain uses TRBV5-1 with TRBJ1-6; D remains unclear. CDR3 length equals 15 residues. Trimming left V 6 bases short and J 7 bases short, with 17 bases between. Germline CDR1 reads SGHRS; CDR2 reads YFSETQ. The CDR3 here is CASTEARGLNSPLHF. CDR3 DNA sequence: TGCGCCAGCACTGAGGCCCGGGGTCTCAATTCACCCCTCCACTTT.

About this clone: Other DNA variants within this sample encode the same CDR3. The CDR3 DNA sequence: TGCAGCGTTGAGGAGGGTGGAGAGACCCAGTACTTC. This translates into CSVEEGGETQYF. The chain combines TRBV29-1 with TRBJ2-5; D may be TRBD2 (6 bases). CDR1 is SQVTM, CDR2 ANQGSEA, per germline. The CDR3 sequence is 12 residues long. V shed 3 bases and J shed 4 bases, with 9 bases lying between them.

V is TRBV3-1 (or the pseudogene TRBV3-2) and J is TRBJ1-6; D possibly corresponds to TRBD1 (6 bases). Germline CDR1 LGHDT, CDR2 YNNKEL (reference sequence). Trimming removed 4 bases from V and 5 bases from J, with 12 bases in between. This CDR3 is built from 15 residues. DNA for the CDR3: TGTGCCAGCAGCCCCAGGGGTATGGATAATTCACCCCTCCACTTT. Protein product: CASSPRGMDNSPLHF.

V gene TRBV15 combines with J gene TRBJ2-7; possibly TRBD2 for D (6 bases). The CDR3 covers 13 residues. Germline V gene lookup returns CDR1 LNHNV and CDR2 YYDKDF (reference sequence). The V end was cut by 0 bases, the J end by 9 bases, with 12 bases between. The CDR3 DNA reads as TGTGCCACCAGCAGAGAAAAAGGAGCGGGGCAGTACTTC. The encoded protein is CATSREKGAGQYF.

V gene TRBV28 combines with J gene TRBJ1-6; D possibly corresponds to TRBD1 (5 bases). With 5 bases removed from V and 14 bases from J, the gap between germline ends came to 16 bases. In germline, CDR1 is MDHEN, CDR2 SYDVKM. The CDR3 covers 13 residues. The DNA for the CDR3 is TGTGCCAGCAGTCCCTTAAGGGCAGGGACCCTCCACTTT. Translated, it gives CASSPLRAGTLHF.

V is TRBV7-9 and J is TRBJ2-7, with TRBD2 matching over 14 bases. Germline CDR1 and CDR2: SEHNR and FQNEAQ (reference sequence). The ends lost 3 bases at V and 5 bases at J; junction bases unmatched: 3. The CDR3 length is 15 residues. The CDR3 sequence is CASSLGTSGSDEQYF. The CDR3 DNA reads as TGTGCCAGCAGCTTGGGGACTAGCGGGAGTGACGAGCAGTACTTC. Combining the CDR3 with reference TRBV7-9 and TRBJ2-7 gives the whole variable domain DTGVSQNPRHKITKRGQNVTFRCDPISEHNRLYWYRQTLGQGPEFLTYFQNEAQLEKSRLLSDRFSAERPKGSFSTLEIQRTEQGDSAMYLCASSLGTSGSDEQYFGPGTRLTVT.

This clone showed up just a few times. The chain joins TRBV27 to TRBJ1-4, with 9 bases lining up with TRBD1. Unmatched junction bases numbered 5, after V lost 3 bases and J lost 3 bases. This CDR3 region has 16 residues. Germline loops: CDR1 MNHEY, CDR2 SMNVEV (reference sequence). CDR3: CASSLGTGRANEKLFF. The CDR3 DNA reads as TGTGCCAGCAGTTTGGGGACAGGGCGGGCTAATGAAAAACTGTTTTTT.

This clone was observed a handful of times. The V gene is TRBV5-1, the J gene TRBJ1-1; D might be TRBD1 (6 bases). The germline V gene encodes CDR1 SGHRS and CDR2 YFSETQ. This CDR3 spans 18 amino acids. V was pared by 4 bases and J by 1 base, with 23 bases between. The CDR3 nucleotides read TGCGCCAGCAGCACTAACAGGGTTGAGGGGAGCGGGAACACTGAAGCTTTCTTT. Its translation: CASSTNRVEGSGNTEAFF.